Reported below is one T cell receptor (beta chain). This CDR3 spans 17 amino acids. Trimming cost V 5 bases and J 2 bases; bases outside gene matches: 10. CDR1 is LNHDA and CDR2 is SQIVND in the germline V gene (reference sequence). TCRdb keeps only in-frame clones here, not all; method: immunoSEQ multiplex PCR. The data hold roughly 700,000 clones, with 70% to 90% observed a single time. This specimen belongs to a study of shared T cell receptors in the human thymus. These data were also filed under a second study, of human thymus T cells. Per that paper: Donors consisted of healthy Finnish infants (having corrective surgery for congenital heart defects). Thymus pieces cut out during corrective heart surgery were the tissue that was used. Within thymic and blood repertoires, V and J gene usage appeared to be biased. Related research found strongly overlapping thymic repertoires in unrelated individuals.

The sequencing sample was made of thymocytes. This chain uses TRBV19 with TRBJ1-5, with TRBD1 identical over 9 bases. The clonotype comes from a boy under two years old with a congenital heart defect. CDR3 protein: CASSSGTGKAGNQPQHF. The DNA of the CDR3 is TGTGCCAGTAGTTCCGGGACAGGGAAGGCTGGCAATCAGCCCCAGCATTTT.